These 18 T cell receptor beta chains were sequenced from one sample in a study of blood T cell repertoires in COVID-19. The assay was immunoSEQ multiplex PCR, and TCRdb's table has in-frame clones only and misses some. Here the sample spans around 220,000 clones, around 84% being singletons. Material for sequencing was PBMCs or T cells enriched from blood (not recorded which). Every receptor here comes from a woman between 35 and 50 years old who had recovered from COVID-19.

This chain links TRBV27 with TRBJ2-7, with 7 bases aligning to TRBD1. Trimming took 6 bases from V and 6 from J; bases not matched to a gene: 14. CDR1 is MNHEY and CDR2 is SMNVEV in the germline V gene (reference sequence). The CDR3 is 15 residues long. The CDR3 loop is CASSQQGQAGAEQYF. For the CDR3, the DNA is TGTGCCAGCAGCCAACAAGGACAGGCCGGGGCCGAGCAGTACTTC.

The chain links TRBV18 to TRBJ2-3, with D perhaps TRBD2 (6 bases). Germline CDR1 and CDR2: KGHSH and LQKENI. V gave up 3 bases and J gave up 4 bases, with 8 bases separating them. The CDR3 extends over 13 amino acids. The CDR3 protein is CASSPPSADTQYF. CDR3 DNA sequence: TGTGCCAGCTCACCCCCTAGCGCAGATACGCAGTATTTT.

The chain combines TRBV25-1 with TRBJ2-3; 8 bases map to TRBD2. After removal of 2 bases from V and 4 bases from J, the junction contained 5 bases not matched to a gene. The CDR3 runs to 15 residues. The germline V gene encodes CDR1 MGHDK and CDR2 SYGVNS. CDR3 residues: CASSEKRELADTQYF. The CDR3 nucleotides read TGTGCCAGCAGTGAAAAGCGGGAGTTGGCAGATACGCAGTATTTT.

The CDR3 loop reads CASSSAGESETQYF. DNA for the CDR3: TGTGCCAGCAGCTCAGCGGGAGAATCGGAGACCCAGTACTTC. The chain carries TRBV5-4 and TRBJ2-5, with TRBD2 identical over 8 bases. The CDR3 runs to 14 residues. With V trimmed by 3 bases and J by 5 bases, 6 bases remained unmatched. The V gene's germline CDR1 is SGHNT and CDR2 YYREEE (reference sequence).

This sequence joins TRBV6-1 and TRBJ2-1; the D gene is possibly TRBD2 (6 bases). Trimming took off 9 bases at V and 6 bases at J, with 18 bases between the two ends. The CDR3 length is 14 residues. CDR1 and CDR2 from the germline V gene are MNHNS and SASEGT. This chain's CDR3 is CASNLGLRGNEQFF. The DNA of the CDR3 is TGTGCCAGTAACTTGGGACTTAGAGGCAATGAGCAGTTCTTC.

This rearrangement joins TRBV5-4 to TRBJ2-5, with D maybe TRBD2 (5 bases). The CDR3 runs 17 residues. V lost 0 bases and J 1 base, leaving 16 bases between the germline ends. Germline V gives CDR1 SGHNT, CDR2 YYREEE (reference sequence). The CDR3 loop reads CASSLGPLLGAQETQYF. CDR3 DNA sequence: TGTGCCAGCAGCTTGGGCCCTCTACTAGGAGCCCAAGAGACCCAGTACTTC.

This chain uses TRBV19 with TRBJ1-1; 8 positions agree with TRBD1. After removal of 5 bases from V and 1 base from J, the junction contained 9 bases not matched to a gene. The germline V gene has CDR1 LNHDA and CDR2 SQIVND (reference sequence). The CDR3 loop spans 16 amino acids. The CDR3 sequence: CASSARQGSGNTEAFF. CDR3 coding DNA: TGTGCCAGTAGTGCCCGACAGGGGTCAGGGAACACTGAAGCTTTCTTT.

The chain uses TRBV5-4 and TRBJ2-1, with D hard to call. Germline V gives CDR1 SGHNT, CDR2 YYREEE (reference sequence). The CDR3 contains 12 residues. V lost 1 base, J lost 9 bases, and 8 bases lay in between. CDR3 nucleotide sequence: TGTGCCAGCAGCTTGACAGTCGGTGAGCAGTTCTTC. This sequence encodes CASSLTVGEQFF.

The V gene is TRBV3-1 (or the pseudogene TRBV3-2), the J gene TRBJ1-2; possibly TRBD1 for D (6 bases). V lost 0 bases to trimming and J lost 8 bases, with 13 bases between them. Germline CDR1 is LGHDT and CDR2 is YNNKEL (reference sequence). The CDR3 spans 14 residues. CDR3 sequence (DNA): TGTGCCAGCAGCCAAGAAAATGGGGGGGCCGGCTACACCTTC. Amino acids: CASSQENGGAGYTF.

This clone has more than one count but fewer than ten. The chain carries TRBV10-1 and TRBJ2-3; D is uncertain. Germline V gene sequence: CDR1 WNHNN, CDR2 SYGVQD (reference sequence). Trimming left V 3 bases short and J 6 bases short, with 16 bases between. There are 15 residues in the CDR3. This chain's CDR3 is CASSDSGPASDTQYF. The CDR3 coding sequence is TGCGCCAGCAGTGATTCTGGCCCTGCCTCGGATACGCAGTATTTT.

V is TRBV11-3 and J is TRBJ1-1, with TRBD1 matching over 7 bases. Germline V gene lookup returns CDR1 SGHNT and CDR2 YENEEA. The trim removed 1 base at V and 4 bases at J, leaving 12 bases unmatched. CDR3 length equals 17 residues. The CDR3 region has the DNA TGTGCCAGCAGCTTAGGTCGAGGGGGCGTCGCGGTCACTGAAGCTTTCTTT. Protein sequence: CASSLGRGGVAVTEAFF.

The V call is TRBV9, the J call TRBJ2-5; 10 bases agree with TRBD1. Per germline, CDR1 SGDLS and CDR2 YYNGEE. The CDR3 has 14 residues. Trimming removed 3 bases from V and 5 bases from J; junction bases left unmatched: 4. CDR3 amino acids: CASSEGQGMETQYF. The CDR3 DNA is TGTGCCAGCAGCGAGGGACAGGGGATGGAGACCCAGTACTTC.

The V and J genes are TRBV24-1 and TRBJ2-2; possibly TRBD1 for D (5 bases). Trimming pared 4 bases from V and 7 bases from J, leaving 18 bases between. The germline gives CDR1 KGHDR, CDR2 SFDVKD. CDR3 length equals 16 residues. The DNA for the CDR3 is TGTGCCACCAGTGACCCCTCCCAGGGTTGGGGCGGGGAGCTGTTTTTT. This gives the protein CATSDPSQGWGGELFF.

This clone occurred a few times. CDR3 sequence: CASRLAGQHKQFF. The CDR3 coding sequence is TGTGCAAGTCGCTTAGCGGGACAACACAAGCAGTTCTTC. The chain links TRBV12-2 to TRBJ2-1; the table calls TRBD1, which could not be checked here. TRBV12-2 is classified as a pseudogene. There are 13 residues in the CDR3.

Here the CDR3 reads CASSPTGTGIYEQYV. The DNA for the CDR3 is TGTGCCAGCTCCCCGACCGGGACAGGCATCTACGAGCAGTACGTC. The V and J genes are TRBV18 and TRBJ2-7; 8 bases map to TRBD1. Germline CDR1 reads KGHSH; CDR2 reads LQKENI. There are 15 residues in the CDR3. V shed 6 bases, J shed 3 bases, and the junction held 10 bases outside the gene matches.

DNA for the CDR3: TGTGCCATCAGCCCCACGGGGGGGGACTATGGCTACACCTTC. It translates to CAISPTGGDYGYTF. The chain joins TRBV10-3 to TRBJ1-2; a possible D gene is TRBD1 (5 bases). The CDR3 runs to 14 residues. Germline V gene sequence: CDR1 ENHRY, CDR2 SYGVKD. With 6 bases removed from V and 3 bases from J, the gap between germline ends came to 14 bases.

This clone was seen a few times. The V and J genes are TRBV7-9 and TRBJ1-4; D not certain. Germline CDR1 and CDR2: SEHNR and FQNEAQ (reference sequence). V was cut by 5 bases and J by 0 bases, with 10 bases left in between. The CDR3 spans 15 residues. The CDR3 loop is CASSPKLATNEKLFF. The CDR3 DNA is TGTGCCAGCAGCCCGAAGCTTGCAACTAATGAAAAACTGTTTTTT.

The rearrangement links TRBV2 to TRBJ2-5, with 7 bases aligning to TRBD2. From germline, CDR1 is SNHLY and CDR2 FYNNEI. J lost 2 bases, V lost 4 bases, and 4 bases had no gene match. This CDR3 comprises 14 residues. The CDR3 bases are TGTGCCAGCAGTGGACTAGCCCGACAAGAGACCCAGTACTTC. Protein product: CASSGLARQETQYF. The variable domain in full, completed from reference TRBV2 and TRBJ2-5, reads EPEVTQTPSHQVTQMGQEVILRCVPISNHLYFYWYRQILGQKVEFLVSFYNNEISEKSEIFDDQFSVERPDGSNFTLKIRSTKLEDSAMYFCASSGLARQETQYFGPGTRLLVL.